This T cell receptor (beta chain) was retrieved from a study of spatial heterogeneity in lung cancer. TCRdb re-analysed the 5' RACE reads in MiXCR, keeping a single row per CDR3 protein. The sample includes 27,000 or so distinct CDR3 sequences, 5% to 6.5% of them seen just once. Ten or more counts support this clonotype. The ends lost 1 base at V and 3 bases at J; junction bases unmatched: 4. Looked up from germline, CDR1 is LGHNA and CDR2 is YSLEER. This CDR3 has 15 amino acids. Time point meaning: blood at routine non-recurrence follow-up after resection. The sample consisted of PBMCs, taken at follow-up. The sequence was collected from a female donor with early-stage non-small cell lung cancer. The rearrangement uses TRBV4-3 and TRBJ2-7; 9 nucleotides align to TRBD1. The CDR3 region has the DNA TGCGCCAGCAGCCAAGGGACAGGGGACGGCTACGAGCAGTACTTC. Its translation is CASSQGTGDGYEQYF.